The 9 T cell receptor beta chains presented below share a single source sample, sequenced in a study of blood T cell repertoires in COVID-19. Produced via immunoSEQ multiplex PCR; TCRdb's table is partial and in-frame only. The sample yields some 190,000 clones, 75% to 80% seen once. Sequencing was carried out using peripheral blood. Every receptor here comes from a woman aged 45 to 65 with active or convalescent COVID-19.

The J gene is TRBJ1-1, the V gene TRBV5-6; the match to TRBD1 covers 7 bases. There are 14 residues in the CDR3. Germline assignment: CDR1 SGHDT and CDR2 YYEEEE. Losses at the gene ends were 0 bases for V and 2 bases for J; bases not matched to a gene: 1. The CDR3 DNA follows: TGTGCCAGCAGCTTGGGGACAGGCAACACTGAAGCTTTCTTT. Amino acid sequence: CASSLGTGNTEAFF.

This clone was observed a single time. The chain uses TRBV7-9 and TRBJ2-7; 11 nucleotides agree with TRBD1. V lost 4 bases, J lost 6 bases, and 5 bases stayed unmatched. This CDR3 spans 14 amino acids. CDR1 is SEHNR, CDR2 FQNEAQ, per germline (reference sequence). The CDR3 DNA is TGTGCCAGCAGCTGGGGACAGGGGGTCTCCGAGCAGTACTTC. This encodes CASSWGQGVSEQYF.

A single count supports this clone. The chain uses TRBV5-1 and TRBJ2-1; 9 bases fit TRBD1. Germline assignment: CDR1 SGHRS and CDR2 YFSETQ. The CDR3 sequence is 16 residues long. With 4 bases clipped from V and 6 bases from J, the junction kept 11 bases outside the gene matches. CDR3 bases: TGCGCCAGCAGCCCTTCCGCCGGGACAGGGATCAATGAGCAGTTCTTC. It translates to CASSPSAGTGINEQFF.

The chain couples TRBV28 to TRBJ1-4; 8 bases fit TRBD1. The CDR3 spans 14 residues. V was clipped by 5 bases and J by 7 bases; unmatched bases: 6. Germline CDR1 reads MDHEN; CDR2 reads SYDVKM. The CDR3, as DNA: TGTGCCAGCAGTCCGACAGGGGAGGTTGAAAAACTGTTTTTT. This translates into CASSPTGEVEKLFF. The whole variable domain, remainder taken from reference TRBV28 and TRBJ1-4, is DVKVTQSSRYLVKRTGEKVFLECVQDMDHENMFWYRQDPGLGLRLIYFSYDVKMKEKGDIPEGYSVSREKKERFSLILESASTNQTSMYLCASSPTGEVEKLFFGSGTQLSVL.

The CDR3 here is CASSLVSGTAASGNTIYF. The DNA of the CDR3 is TGTGCCAGCAGCTTAGTTAGCGGGACGGCAGCCTCTGGAAACACCATATATTTT. The chain uses TRBV13 and TRBJ1-3, with D perhaps matching TRBD1 (5 bases). Germline CDR1 is PRHDT and CDR2 is FYEKMQ (reference sequence). This CDR3 comprises 18 residues. Trimming pared 1 base from V and 0 bases from J, leaving 16 bases between.

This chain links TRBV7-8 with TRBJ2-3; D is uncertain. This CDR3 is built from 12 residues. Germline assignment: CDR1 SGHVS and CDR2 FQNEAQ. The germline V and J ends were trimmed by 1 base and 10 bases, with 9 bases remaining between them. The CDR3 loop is CASSLGGRPQYF. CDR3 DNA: TGTGCCAGCAGCTTAGGAGGAAGGCCGCAGTATTTT.

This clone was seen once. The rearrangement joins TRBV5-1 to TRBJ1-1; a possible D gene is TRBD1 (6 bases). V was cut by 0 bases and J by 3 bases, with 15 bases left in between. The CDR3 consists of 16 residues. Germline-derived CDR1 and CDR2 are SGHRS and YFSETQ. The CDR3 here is CASSLAIQGQDTEAFF. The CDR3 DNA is TGCGCCAGCAGCTTGGCCATCCAGGGGCAGGACACTGAAGCTTTCTTT.

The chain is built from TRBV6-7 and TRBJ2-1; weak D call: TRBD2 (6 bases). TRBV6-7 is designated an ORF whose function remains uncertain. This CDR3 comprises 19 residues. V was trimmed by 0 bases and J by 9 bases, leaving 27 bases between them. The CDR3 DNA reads TGTGCCAGCAGTTACTCCGGACCGGAGGGGTTGGGATTTGGGGGTGAGCAGTTCTTC. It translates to CASSYSGPEGLGFGGEQFF.

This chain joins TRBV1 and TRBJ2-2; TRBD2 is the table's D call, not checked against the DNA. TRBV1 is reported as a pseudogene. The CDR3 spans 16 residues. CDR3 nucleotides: TGCACCAGCAGCCTCCGGACTAGCGGGAACACCGGGGAGCTGTTTTTT. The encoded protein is CTSSLRTSGNTGELFF.